Following are 12 T cell receptor beta chains from one sample sequenced in a study of cytomegalovirus exposure and HLA in healthy donors. Sequenced by immunoSEQ multiplex PCR; TCRdb stores in-frame clones only, minus some. The table records tens of thousands of clones, approximately 95% of them present only once. The sample taken for sequencing was PBMCs. The receptor source for this set is a woman aged 18 to 35 in good health and CMV-seronegative.

This chain connects TRBV29-1 to TRBJ2-6; possibly TRBD1 for D (5 bases). The CDR3 runs 15 residues. The V end was cut by 7 bases, the J end by 2 bases, with 15 bases between. CDR1 and CDR2 (germline): SQVTM, ANQGSEA. Here the CDR3 reads CSDPVLRAGANVLTF. In DNA form, the CDR3 reads TGCAGCGACCCCGTCCTCAGGGCTGGGGCCAACGTCCTGACTTTC. Complete variable domain (other parts from reference TRBV29-1 and TRBJ2-6): SAVISQKPSRDICQRGTSLTIQCQVDSQVTMMFWYRQQPGQSLTLIATANQGSEATYESGFVIDKFPISRPNLTFSTLTVSNMSPEDSSIYLCSDPVLRAGANVLTFGAGSRLTVL.

The chain carries TRBV9 and TRBJ1-1; TRBD1 might be the D (5 bases). CDR1 is SGDLS, CDR2 YYNGEE, per germline. The V end was cut by 3 bases, the J end by 7 bases, with 10 bases between. The CDR3 is 12 residues long. The CDR3, as DNA: TGTGCCAGCAGCGGCCGGGGGAATGAAGCTTTCTTT. The encoded protein is CASSGRGNEAFF.

The rearrangement links TRBV6-5 to TRBJ1-1; the D is unclear. With 4 bases removed from V and 3 bases from J, the gap between germline ends came to 12 bases. CDR3 length: 14 amino acids. In germline, CDR1 is MNHEY, CDR2 SVGAGI. As DNA, the CDR3 is TGTGCCAGCAGTTCCCGCGGGATCTACACTGAAGCTTTCTTT. Translation: CASSSRGIYTEAFF.

This rearrangement joins TRBV14 to TRBJ2-7; TRBD2 agrees at 8 bases. Per the germline V gene, CDR1 is SGHDN and CDR2 is FVKESK. The V and J ends lost 3 bases and 6 bases, in that order; junction bases with no gene match: 10. This CDR3 is built from 15 residues. The CDR3, as DNA: TGTGCCAGCAGCCATCAAGCGGGAGCAGTCGGCGAGCAGTACTTC. Its translation: CASSHQAGAVGEQYF.

The chain joins TRBV2 to TRBJ2-5, with TRBD1 matching 9 bases. The CDR3 runs to 14 residues. With 8 bases clipped from V and 1 base from J, the junction kept 5 bases outside the gene matches. CDR1 and CDR2 from the germline V gene are SNHLY and FYNNEI. The CDR3 is CASVRDRAQETQYF. The CDR3 DNA sequence: TGTGCCAGCGTCAGGGACAGGGCCCAAGAGACCCAGTACTTC.

The chain employs TRBV18 and TRBJ2-1; possibly TRBD1 for D (6 bases). Trimming took off 2 bases at V and 0 bases at J, with 17 bases between the two ends. The CDR3 length is 18 residues. Germline assignment: CDR1 KGHSH and CDR2 LQKENI. CDR3 region: CASSPEGTGLGSYNEQFF. The CDR3 nucleotides are TGTGCCAGCTCACCAGAAGGAACAGGGTTAGGCTCCTACAATGAGCAGTTCTTC.

The chain carries TRBV2 and TRBJ2-5, with D tentatively TRBD1 (5 bases). Germline V gene lookup returns CDR1 SNHLY and CDR2 FYNNEI. The CDR3 is made up of 19 amino acids. The V end lost 4 bases, the J end lost 4 bases, and 28 bases lay between the germline ends. CDR3 DNA: TGTGCCAGCAGTGGTACCAGGGTGTTACGAAGAGCGAATGGAGAGACCCAGTACTTC. Protein sequence: CASSGTRVLRRANGETQYF.

This chain joins TRBV28 and TRBJ1-2, with a tentative D call TRBD1 (6 bases). The CDR3 is 16 amino acids. V gave up 2 bases and J gave up 4 bases, with 17 bases separating them. Germline V gene data show CDR1 as MDHEN and CDR2 as SYDVKM. The CDR3 is CASSLITGFTSYGYTF. The CDR3 DNA reads as TGTGCCAGCAGTTTAATAACAGGGTTTACGTCCTATGGCTACACCTTC.

The chain combines TRBV6-1 with TRBJ2-7; D is unclear. CDR1 is MNHNS and CDR2 is SASEGT in the germline V gene. The CDR3 is 13 amino acids. V was trimmed by 6 bases and J by 6 bases, leaving 15 bases between them. The CDR3 DNA is TGTGCCAGCAGCCTCCGGGTTGGCGTCGAGCAGTACTTC. It yields the protein CASSLRVGVEQYF.

This chain uses TRBV7-2 with TRBJ2-5, with 13 bases that match TRBD2. The CDR3 loop spans 15 amino acids. Germline V gene sequence: CDR1 SGHTA, CDR2 FQGNSA. V lost 5 bases and J lost 5; bases outside the gene matches: 5. The CDR3 protein is CASSPRTSGGETQYF. CDR3 nucleotides: TGTGCCAGCAGCCCACGGACTAGCGGGGGTGAGACCCAGTACTTC.

The chain employs TRBV19 and TRBJ1-5; D remains unclear. V lost 6 bases and J lost 1, with 13 bases in between. In germline, CDR1 is LNHDA, CDR2 SQIVND (reference sequence). This CDR3 has 15 residues. The CDR3 DNA reads TGTGCCAGTAGGAGAGGAGGGATGAGCAATCAGCCCCAGCATTTT. It yields the protein CASRRGGMSNQPQHF.

The rearrangement links TRBV10-2 to TRBJ2-2, with 7 bases fitting TRBD2. There are 18 residues in the CDR3. Per germline, CDR1 WSHSY and CDR2 SAAADI. V was pared by 7 bases and J by 0 bases, with 14 bases of the junction left unmatched. The CDR3 loop reads CASKGRASGGANTGELFF. The CDR3, as DNA: TGCGCCAGCAAGGGGAGGGCCTCCGGCGGGGCGAACACCGGGGAGCTGTTTTTT.